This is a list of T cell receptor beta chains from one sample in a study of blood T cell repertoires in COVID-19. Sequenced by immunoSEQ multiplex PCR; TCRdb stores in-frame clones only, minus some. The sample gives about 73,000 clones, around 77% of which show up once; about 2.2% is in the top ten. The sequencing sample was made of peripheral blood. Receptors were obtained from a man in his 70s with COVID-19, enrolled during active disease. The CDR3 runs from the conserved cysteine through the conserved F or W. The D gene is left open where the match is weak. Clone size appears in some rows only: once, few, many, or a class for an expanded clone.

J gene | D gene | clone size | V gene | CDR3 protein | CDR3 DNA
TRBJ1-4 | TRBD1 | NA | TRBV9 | CASSPWTGGGEKLFF | TGTGCCAGCAGCCCATGGACAGGGGGCGGTGAAAAACTGTTTTTT
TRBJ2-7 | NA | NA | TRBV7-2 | CASSLESSTSREQYF | TGTGCCAGCAGCTTAGAATCTAGCACCTCGAGGGAGCAGTACTTC
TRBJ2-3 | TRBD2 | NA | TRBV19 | CASTPSGRALDTQYF | TGTGCCAGTACCCCCAGCGGGAGGGCCTTAGATACGCAGTATTTT
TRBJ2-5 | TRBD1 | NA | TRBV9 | CASSRSTGQETQYF | TGTGCCAGCAGCCGATCGACAGGGCAAGAGACCCAGTACTTC
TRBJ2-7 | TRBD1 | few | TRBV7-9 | CASSPWTGTGYEQYF | TGTGCCAGCAGCCCGTGGACAGGGACTGGCTACGAGCAGTACTTC
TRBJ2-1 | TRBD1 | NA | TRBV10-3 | CAINDGQGQYNEQFF | TGTGCCATCAATGATGGACAGGGCCAATACAATGAGCAGTTCTTC
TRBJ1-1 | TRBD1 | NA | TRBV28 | CASSLGQGRKLGTEAFF | TGTGCCAGCAGTTTGGGACAGGGTAGAAAGTTAGGCACTGAAGCTTTCTTT
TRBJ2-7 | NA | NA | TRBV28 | CASSSVMVVTYEQYF | TGTGCCAGCAGTTCGGTGATGGTTGTTACCTACGAGCAGTACTTC
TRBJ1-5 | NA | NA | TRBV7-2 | CASSLQGTSNQPQHF | TGTGCCAGCAGCTTACAGGGGACGAGCAATCAGCCCCAGCATTTT
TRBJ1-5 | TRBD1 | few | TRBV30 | CAWKGQGGQPQHF | TGTGCCTGGAAGGGACAGGGAGGCCAGCCCCAGCATTTT
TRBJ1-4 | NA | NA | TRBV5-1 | CASSLIGGEAEKLFF | TGCGCCAGCAGCTTGATCGGAGGAGAAGCTGAAAAACTGTTTTTT
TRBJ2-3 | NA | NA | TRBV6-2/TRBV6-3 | CASSYGQGGLLDTQYF | TGTGCCAGCAGTTATGGACAGGGAGGGTTGTTAGATACGCAGTATTTT
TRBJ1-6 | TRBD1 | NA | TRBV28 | CASSYGQGNSPLHF | TGTGCCAGCAGTTACGGACAGGGTAATTCACCCCTCCACTTT
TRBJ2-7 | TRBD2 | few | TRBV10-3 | CAISESPAGGRSYEQYF | TGTGCCATCAGTGAGTCTCCGGCGGGAGGGCGGAGTTACGAGCAGTACTTC
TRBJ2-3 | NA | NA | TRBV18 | CASSLSFTDTQYF | TGTGCCAGCTCACTATCCTTCACAGATACGCAGTATTTT
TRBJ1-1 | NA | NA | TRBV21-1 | CASSKMGTGGTEAFF | TGTGCCAGCAGCAAAATGGGGACAGGGGGTACTGAAGCTTTCTTT
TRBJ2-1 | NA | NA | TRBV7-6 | CASSSNPQPNEQFF | TGTGCCAGCAGCTCTAATCCTCAACCCAATGAGCAGTTCTTC
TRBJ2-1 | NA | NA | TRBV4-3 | CASSQEGGGPNEQFF | TGCGCCAGCAGCCAAGAAGGGGGAGGGCCCAATGAGCAGTTCTTC
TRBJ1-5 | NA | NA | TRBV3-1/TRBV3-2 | CASSQMQGNQPQHF | TGTGCCAGCAGCCAAATGCAGGGTAATCAGCCCCAGCATTTT
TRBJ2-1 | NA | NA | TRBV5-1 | CASSLEGYRGLDEQFF | TGCGCCAGCAGCTTGGAAGGTTATCGGGGTTTGGATGAGCAGTTCTTC
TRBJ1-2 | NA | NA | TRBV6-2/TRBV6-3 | CASSFNPTVGHYGYTF | TGTGCCAGCAGTTTTAATCCGACAGTCGGTCACTATGGCTACACCTTC
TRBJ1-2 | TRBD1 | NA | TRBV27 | CASSRDSAYGYTF | TGTGCCAGCAGCCGGGACAGCGCTTATGGCTACACCTTC
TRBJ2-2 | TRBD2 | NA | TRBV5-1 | CASSQTASGNTGELFF | TGCGCCAGCAGCCAAACGGCTAGCGGAAACACCGGGGAGCTGTTTTTT
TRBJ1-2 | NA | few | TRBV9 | CASSLLGGINYGYTF | TGTGCCAGCAGCTTGTTGGGGGGTATTAACTATGGCTACACCTTC
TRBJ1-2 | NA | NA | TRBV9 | CASRGEGRTNYGYTF | TGTGCCAGCAGGGGGGAGGGACGGACTAACTATGGCTACACCTTC
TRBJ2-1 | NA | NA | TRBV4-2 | CASSQFPPAGLTYNEQFF | TGTGCCAGCAGCCAATTCCCCCCAGCGGGCCTTACCTACAATGAGCAGTTCTTC
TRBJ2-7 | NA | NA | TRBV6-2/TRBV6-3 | CASSYSLAGDSYEQYF | TGTGCCAGCAGTTACTCGTTGGCTGGAGACTCCTACGAGCAGTACTTC
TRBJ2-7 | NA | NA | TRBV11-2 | CASSLGQWDYEQYF | TGTGCCAGCAGCTTAGGACAGTGGGACTACGAGCAGTACTTC
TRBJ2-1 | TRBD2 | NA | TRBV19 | CASRPGLAPGDEQFF | TGTGCCAGTCGCCCGGGACTAGCGCCAGGTGATGAGCAGTTCTTC
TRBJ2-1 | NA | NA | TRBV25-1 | CASSDYSRNNEQFF | TGTGCCAGCAGTGACTACTCGCGTAACAATGAGCAGTTCTTC
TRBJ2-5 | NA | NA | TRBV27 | CASSYGRGQETQYF | TGTGCCAGCAGTTACGGACGGGGACAAGAGACCCAGTACTTC
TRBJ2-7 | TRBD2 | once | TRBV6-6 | CASSWGGESYEQYF | TGTGCCAGCAGTTGGGGAGGGGAAAGCTACGAGCAGTACTTC
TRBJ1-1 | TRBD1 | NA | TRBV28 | CASITGGLGAFF | TGTGCCAGCATTACAGGGGGCTTGGGAGCTTTCTTT
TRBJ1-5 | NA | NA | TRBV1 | CTSSQDADYGNQPQHF | TGCACCAGCAGCCAAGATGCGGATTATGGCAATCAGCCCCAGCATTTT
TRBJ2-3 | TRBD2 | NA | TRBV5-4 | CASSLGGSGRTDTQYF | TGTGCCAGCAGCTTGGGGGGTAGCGGGAGAACAGATACGCAGTATTTT
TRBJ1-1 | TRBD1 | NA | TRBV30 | CAWSGGQGATEAFF | TGTGCCTGGAGTGGCGGACAGGGGGCCACTGAAGCTTTCTTT
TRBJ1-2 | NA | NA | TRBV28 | CASSLEGRGYTF | TGTGCCAGCAGTTTAGAGGGTAGAGGCTACACCTTC
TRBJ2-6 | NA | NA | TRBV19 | CASCFLASGANVLTF | TGTGCCAGCTGCTTCCTGGCCTCTGGGGCCAACGTCCTGACTTTC
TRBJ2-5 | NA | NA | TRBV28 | CASTLLARGLETQYF | TGTGCCAGCACCCTTCTAGCGAGGGGCCTGGAGACCCAGTACTTC
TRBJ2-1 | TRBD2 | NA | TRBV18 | CASSPGLAGIGEQFF | TGTGCCAGCTCACCAGGGCTAGCGGGAATCGGGGAGCAGTTCTTC
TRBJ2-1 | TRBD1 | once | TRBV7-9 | CASSSGTGGMTYNEQFF | TGTGCCAGCAGCTCAGGGACAGGGGGCATGACCTACAATGAGCAGTTCTTC
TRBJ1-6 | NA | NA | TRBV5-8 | CASSLGLYNSPLHF | TGTGCCAGCAGCTTGGGGCTTTATAATTCACCCCTCCACTTT